What follows are 14 T cell receptor beta chains derived from one specimen sequenced in a study of blood T cell repertoires in COVID-19. Clones were sequenced by immunoSEQ multiplex PCR, and TCRdb holds only the in-frame ones, with some missing. This table has under 200,000 clones, 82% appearing once. The sample taken for sequencing was PBMCs or T cells enriched from blood (not recorded which). These receptors were taken from a woman aged 60 to 75 with acute COVID-19.

This clone was seen a handful of times. J is TRBJ2-5 and V is TRBV7-9; D ambiguous. Germline assignment: CDR1 SEHNR and CDR2 FQNEAQ (reference sequence). This CDR3 is 14 amino acids long. Trimming removed 8 bases at V and 1 base at J, with 14 bases between. The CDR3 here is CASHRAEAQETQYF. The CDR3, as DNA: TGTGCCAGCCACCGTGCCGAAGCCCAAGAGACCCAGTACTTC.

The V gene is TRBV12-3 or TRBV12-4, the J gene TRBJ2-1, with D possibly TRBD1 on 6 matching bases. Trimming removed 6 bases at V and 8 bases at J, with 11 bases between. The CDR3 is 12 residues long. The DNA for the CDR3 is TGTGCCAGCAGCCGACAGGCCGATGAGCAGTTCTTC. Protein sequence: CASSRQADEQFF.

CDR3 sequence (DNA): TGTGCCACCAGTGATTCGGCGATTGCGGGAGAGCAGTACTTC. The encoded protein is CATSDSAIAGEQYF. V gene TRBV24-1 combines with J gene TRBJ2-7; TRBD2 is a possible D gene (6 bases). The germline V gene encodes CDR1 KGHDR and CDR2 SFDVKD. Trimming stripped 2 bases from V and 7 bases from J, with 14 bases between. The CDR3 has 14 residues.

V and J are TRBV10-2 and TRBJ2-3, with TRBD2 identical over 10 bases. The ends lost 8 bases at V and 3 bases at J; junction bases unmatched: 5. CDR3 length equals 14 residues. Per germline, CDR1 WSHSY and CDR2 SAAADI. CDR3: CASVQRGGTDTQYF. The CDR3 DNA follows: TGCGCCAGCGTCCAGCGGGGGGGGACAGATACGCAGTATTTT.

The chain joins TRBV2 to TRBJ1-1; 7 bases are a match to TRBD1. The junction had 15 bases not matched to a gene; V was cut back by 2 bases and J by 3 bases. Germline CDR1 reads SNHLY; CDR2 reads FYNNEI. This CDR3 is built from 18 residues. The CDR3 spells CASSENRGELKGYTEAFF. CDR3 nucleotide sequence: TGTGCCAGCAGTGAAAACAGGGGCGAATTAAAGGGGTACACTGAAGCTTTCTTT.

This clone appeared a few times. The J gene is TRBJ2-5, the V gene TRBV5-1; perhaps TRBD2 as D (6 bases). The V and J ends lost 4 bases and 3 bases respectively, with 16 bases between them. Germline V lookup: CDR1 SGHRS, CDR2 YFSETQ. This CDR3 region has 15 residues. CDR3 nucleotide sequence: TGCGCCAGCAGCGCGGGACGGATAGTAAAAGAGACCCAGTACTTC. It encodes CASSAGRIVKETQYF.

V and J are TRBV28 and TRBJ2-7; 12 bases align to TRBD2. This CDR3 region has 16 residues. Germline CDR1 MDHEN, CDR2 SYDVKM. J gave up 4 bases and V 5 bases, and 9 bases lay outside the gene matches. This CDR3 is CASSPSSGGAQYEQYV. CDR3 bases: TGTGCCAGCAGTCCTTCTAGCGGGGGGGCCCAGTACGAGCAGTACGTC.

This chain joins TRBV10-2 and TRBJ1-3, with D hard to call. Trimming removed 2 bases at V and 4 bases at J, with 9 bases between. This CDR3 is built from 14 residues. The germline CDR1 and CDR2 sequences are WSHSY and SAAADI. The CDR3 sequence is CASSENGLGNTIYF. The CDR3 DNA sequence: TGCGCCAGCAGTGAGAATGGCCTCGGAAACACCATATATTTT.

This clone has just a few counts. The V gene is TRBV7-6, the J gene TRBJ2-7; TRBD2 is a possible D gene (6 bases). This CDR3 region has 15 residues. Trimming pared 0 bases from V and 2 bases from J, leaving 11 bases between. Per the germline V gene, CDR1 is SGHVS and CDR2 is FNYEAQ. The CDR3 DNA sequence: TGTGCCAGCAGCTTAGCTGGCGGGAAGACCTACGAGCAGTACTTC. This codes for CASSLAGGKTYEQYF.

This sequence joins TRBV6-2 or TRBV6-3 and TRBJ1-2, with 8 bases matching TRBD1. Per germline, CDR1 MNHEY and CDR2 SVGEGT. CDR3 length: 15 amino acids. V lost 5 bases, J lost 1 base, and 6 bases stayed unmatched. The CDR3, as DNA: TGTGCCAGCAGTCAAGACAGGGGACTTAACTATGGCTACACCTTC. This sequence encodes CASSQDRGLNYGYTF.

V gene TRBV27 combines with J gene TRBJ2-1; D remains ambiguous. With 5 bases removed from V and 10 bases from J, the gap between germline ends came to 12 bases. This CDR3 has 12 amino acids. Per the germline V gene, CDR1 is MNHEY and CDR2 is SMNVEV (reference sequence). CDR3 sequence (DNA): TGTGCCAGCAGTCGGCAAAGAGGCGAGCAGTTCTTC. Encoded protein: CASSRQRGEQFF.

V usage is TRBV7-8 and J usage is TRBJ1-4, with 11 bases matching TRBD1. Germline CDR1 is SGHVS and CDR2 is FQNEAQ. The CDR3 covers 16 residues. J lost 7 bases, V lost 8 bases, and 12 bases had no gene match. The CDR3 sequence is CASSGEVGQGVEKLFF. The CDR3 DNA reads as TGTGCCAGCTCCGGCGAGGTGGGACAGGGGGTTGAAAAACTGTTTTTT.

V is TRBV7-9 and J is TRBJ2-3, with D unresolved. The ends were cut back, 5 bases at V and 4 bases at J, with 7 bases in the middle. The CDR3 covers 12 residues. Germline CDR1 SEHNR, CDR2 FQNEAQ (reference sequence). The CDR3 nucleotides are TGTGCCAGCAGCCTAACAGCAGATACGCAGTATTTT. Protein sequence: CASSLTADTQYF.

The rearrangement links TRBV9 to TRBJ2-7; D is perhaps TRBD1 (6 bases). Germline CDR1 reads SGDLS; CDR2 reads YYNGEE. The V end was cut by 3 bases, the J end by 7 bases, with 11 bases between. This CDR3 has 12 amino acids. CDR3 amino acids: CASSGQTGEQYF. The CDR3 DNA follows: TGTGCCAGCAGCGGACAGACAGGAGAGCAGTACTTC.